The text below deals with one TCR beta chain. What it binds is unknown. This sample was taken from a study of cytomegalovirus exposure and HLA in healthy donors. Study overall: Most genotyped donors, 75% to 85% of 398, had Caucasian-associated genetic ancestry.

Regarding the study as a whole: Sequencing likely generated an artifact that appeared as a cluster of highly shared sequence variants. Immune exposure was documented only through CMV serostatus.

Primers: 60 Vbeta forward and 13 Jbeta reverse. Generated by immunoSEQ multiplex PCR, the TCRdb table keeps only in-frame clones and is missing some. The sample carries more than 65,000 clones, over 60% recorded once. V lost 6 bases and J lost 0; bases outside the gene matches: 3. The CDR3 has 14 residues. Germline V gives CDR1 MNHEY, CDR2 SVGAGI. This TCR was sampled from a female donor in good health and CMV-seronegative. The V call is TRBV6-5, the J call TRBJ2-7; TRBD1 agrees at 9 bases. The sequencing sample was made of PBMCs. CDR3 in DNA: TGTGCCAGCAGAACAGGGGGCGCCTCCTACGAGCAGTACTTC. Its protein is CASRTGGASYEQYF.